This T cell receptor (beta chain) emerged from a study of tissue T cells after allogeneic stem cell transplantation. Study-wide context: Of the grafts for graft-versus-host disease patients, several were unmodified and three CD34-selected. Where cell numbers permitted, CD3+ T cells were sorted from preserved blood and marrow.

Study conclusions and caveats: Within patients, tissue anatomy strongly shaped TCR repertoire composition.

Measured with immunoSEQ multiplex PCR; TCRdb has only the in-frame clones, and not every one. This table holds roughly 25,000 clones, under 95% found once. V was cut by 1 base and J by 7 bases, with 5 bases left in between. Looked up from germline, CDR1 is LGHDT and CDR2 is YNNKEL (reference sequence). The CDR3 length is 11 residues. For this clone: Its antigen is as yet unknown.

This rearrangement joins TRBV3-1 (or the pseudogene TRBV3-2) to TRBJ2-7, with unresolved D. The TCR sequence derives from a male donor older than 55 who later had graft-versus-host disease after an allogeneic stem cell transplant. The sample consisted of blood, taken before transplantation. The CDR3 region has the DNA TGTGCCAGCAGCCAAGGCCCAGAGCAGTACTTC. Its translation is CASSQGPEQYF.